Sequencing of this T cell receptor (beta chain) was carried out in a study of human T cells and chemical hapten exposure. Regarding time point: pre-sensitization, week 0. Indicated treatment: therapeutic diphenylcyclopropenone sensitization with weekly scalp DPC. RNA extraction used unfractionated whole blood as the source of total RNA. With 7 bases removed from V and 3 bases from J, the gap between germline ends came to 9 bases. Germline V gives CDR1 ENHRY, CDR2 SYGVKD. The CDR3 runs to 12 residues. This clonotype came up many times. During construction of the library, unique molecular identifiers were attached to individual cDNA molecules for quantitative, reproducible TCR counting. In the authors' workflow: A per-sample median of about 100,000 TCRs was observed, with counts ranging from about 23,224 to 690,600. TCRdb fed the RACE reads into MiXCR, producing one record per CDR3 protein. TCRdb, rather than the study authors, made the V and J calls. The table shows about 35,000 distinct CDR3 sequences, with more than 10% occurring only once.

The chain recombines TRBV10-3 with TRBJ2-5, with D tentatively TRBD1 (5 bases). This receptor was identified in a woman aged 40-49 years with alopecia areata. Some clones in this sample may be carry-over from other donors' samples. This specimen was whole blood, taken in connection with sensitization to the hapten diphenylcyclopropenone (DPC). The CDR3 protein is CAINDSEETQYF. The DNA of the CDR3 is TGTGCCATCAACGACAGTGAAGAGACCCAGTACTTC.